The present T cell receptor (beta chain) was sequenced within a study of CD8 T cells in ankylosing spondylitis. CDR3 length: 8 amino acids. With 5 bases removed from V and 8 bases from J, the gap between germline ends came to 3 bases. Germline assignment: CDR1 DFQATT and CDR2 SNEGSKA (reference sequence). Generation of TCR beta libraries employed quantitative 5'-RACE incorporating molecular barcodes. Each CDR3 protein gets one entry after TCRdb re-called the 5' RACE reads with MiXCR. The sample has 100,000 to 150,000 distinct CDR3 sequences, about a tenth seen once; the top ten hold approximately 3.4%. A note on this clonotype: Its specificity is unknown.

General study results and limits: There was reportedly significant enrichment of clones that were disease-linked in matched ankylosing spondylitis synovial fluid. One TCR beta motif, made up of seven to nine highly homologous variants, appeared characteristic of ankylosing spondylitis blood.

The specimen sequenced was blood, either unsorted or a sorted T cell fraction (not recorded which). This clonotype was obtained from a male donor with ankylosing spondylitis or in good health (not recorded which). This chain connects TRBV20-1 to TRBJ1-2; no clear D. CDR3 in amino acids: CSASGYTF. In DNA, the CDR3 is TGCAGTGCTTCGGGCTACACCTTC.